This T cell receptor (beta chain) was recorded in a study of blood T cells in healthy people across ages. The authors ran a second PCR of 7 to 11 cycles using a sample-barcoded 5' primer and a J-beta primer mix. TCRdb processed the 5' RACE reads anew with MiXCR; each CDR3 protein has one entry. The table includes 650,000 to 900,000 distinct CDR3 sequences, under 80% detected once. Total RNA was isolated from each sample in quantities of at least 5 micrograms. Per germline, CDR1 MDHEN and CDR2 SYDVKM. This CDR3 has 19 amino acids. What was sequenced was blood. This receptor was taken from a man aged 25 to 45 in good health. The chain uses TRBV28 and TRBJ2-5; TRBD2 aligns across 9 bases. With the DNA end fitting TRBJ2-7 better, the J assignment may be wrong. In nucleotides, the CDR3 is TGTGCCAGCAGTCACTACTGCAGACTAGCGGAGCCTAAAAACTGCGAGCAGTACTTC. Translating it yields CASSHYCRLAEPKNCEQYF.